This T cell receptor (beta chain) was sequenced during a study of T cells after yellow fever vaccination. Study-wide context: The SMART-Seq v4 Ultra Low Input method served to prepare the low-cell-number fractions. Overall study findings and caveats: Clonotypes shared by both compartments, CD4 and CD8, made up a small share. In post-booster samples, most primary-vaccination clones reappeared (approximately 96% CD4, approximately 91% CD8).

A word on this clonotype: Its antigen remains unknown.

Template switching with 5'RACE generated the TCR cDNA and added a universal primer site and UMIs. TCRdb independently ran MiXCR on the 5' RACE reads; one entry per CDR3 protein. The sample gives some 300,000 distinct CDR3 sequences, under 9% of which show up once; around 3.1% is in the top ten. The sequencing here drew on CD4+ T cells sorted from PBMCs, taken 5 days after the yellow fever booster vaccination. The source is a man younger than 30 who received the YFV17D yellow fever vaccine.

The CDR3 region is CASSPTTGGDQPQHF. CDR3 DNA: TGTGCCAGCTCACCTACGACAGGGGGCGACCAGCCCCAGCATTTT. This chain joins TRBV18 and TRBJ1-5, with 10 bases aligning to TRBD1. The CDR3 loop spans 15 amino acids. J gave up 7 bases and V 3 bases, and 6 bases lay outside the gene matches. Germline V CDR1 and CDR2: KGHSH, LQKENI. The whole variable domain, remainder taken from reference TRBV18 and TRBJ1-5, is NAGVMQNPRHLVRRRGQEARLRCSPMKGHSHVYWYRQLPEEGLKFMVYLQKENIIDESGMPKERFSAEFPKEGPSILRIQQVVRGDSAAYFCASSPTTGGDQPQHFGDGTRLSIL.